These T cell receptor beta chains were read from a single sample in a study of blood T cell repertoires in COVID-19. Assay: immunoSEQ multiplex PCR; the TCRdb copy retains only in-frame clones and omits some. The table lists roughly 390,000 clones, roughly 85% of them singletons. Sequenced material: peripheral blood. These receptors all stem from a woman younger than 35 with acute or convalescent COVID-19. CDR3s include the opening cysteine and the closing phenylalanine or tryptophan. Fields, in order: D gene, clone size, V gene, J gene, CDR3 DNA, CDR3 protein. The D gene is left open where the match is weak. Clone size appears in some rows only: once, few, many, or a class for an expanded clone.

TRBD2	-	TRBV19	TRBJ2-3	TGTGCCAGTAGCTCCGAGCGGGATAGGCTGGGAGATACGCAGTATTTT	CASSSERDRLGDTQYF
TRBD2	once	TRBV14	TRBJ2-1	TGTGCCAGCAGCCAGACTAGCGGGGTCTACAATGAGCAGTTCTTC	CASSQTSGVYNEQFF
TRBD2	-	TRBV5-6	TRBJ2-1	TGTGCCAGCAGCTTGGAAATAGCGGGACCTCCCTACAATGAGCAGTTCTTC	CASSLEIAGPPYNEQFF
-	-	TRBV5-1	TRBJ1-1	TGCGCCAGCAGCCCGGACACGAACACTGAAGCTTTCTTT	CASSPDTNTEAFF
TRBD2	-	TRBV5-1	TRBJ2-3	TGCGCCAGCAGCCAAGGGACTAGCGGGAGAACAGATACGCAGTATTTT	CASSQGTSGRTDTQYF
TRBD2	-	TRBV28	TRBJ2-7	TGTGCCAGCAGTTTAACTAGCGTTGCCTTGGGGCAGTACTTC	CASSLTSVALGQYF
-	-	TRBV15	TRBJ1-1	TGTGCCACCAGCATCACTAAAGGGGCCACTGAAGCTTTCTTT	CATSITKGATEAFF
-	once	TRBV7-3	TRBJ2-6	TGTGCCAGCAGCCCAGGACAGTACTCTGGGGCCAACGTCCTGACTTTC	CASSPGQYSGANVLTF
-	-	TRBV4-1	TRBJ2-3	TGCGCCAGCAGCCAAGATCCTGTCGGTAGCACAGATACGCAGTATTTT	CASSQDPVGSTDTQYF
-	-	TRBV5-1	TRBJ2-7	TGCGCCAGCAGCTTATACGGCGCAGGGTTCAACGAGCAGTACTTC	CASSLYGAGFNEQYF
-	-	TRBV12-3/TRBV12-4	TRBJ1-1	TGTGCCAGCAGTTTAGTAGGGGATGAAGCTTTCTTT	CASSLVGDEAFF
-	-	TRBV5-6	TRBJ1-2	TGTGCCAGCAGCTTCCGGACTGCTAACTATGGCTACACCTTC	CASSFRTANYGYTF
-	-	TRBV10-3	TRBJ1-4	TGTGCCATCAGCCGAGGAGGACAGATTAATGAAAAACTGTTTTTT	CAISRGGQINEKLFF
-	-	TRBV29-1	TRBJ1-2	TGCAGCGTTGACAGCGTACCAGATAACTATGGCTACACCTTC	CSVDSVPDNYGYTF
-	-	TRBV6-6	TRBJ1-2	TGTGCCAGTTCCCTTAAGGGGGGCTACACCTTC	CASSLKGGYTF
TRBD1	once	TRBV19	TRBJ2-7	TGTGCCAGTAGTACCAGGACAGGGTACGAGCAGTACTTC	CASSTRTGYEQYF
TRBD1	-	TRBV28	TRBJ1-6	TGTGCCAGCAGTTCGGGGACAGCTAATTCACCCCTCCACTTT	CASSSGTANSPLHF
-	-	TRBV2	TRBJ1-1	TGTGCCAGCAAAAAGGGGACTGAAGCTTTCTTT	CASKKGTEAFF
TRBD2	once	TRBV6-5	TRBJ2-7	TGTGCCAGCAGTTACTCCCAGACTAGCGGGTCCTACGAGCAGTACTTC	CASSYSQTSGSYEQYF
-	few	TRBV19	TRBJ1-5	TGTGCCAGTAGTTCCCCGGACAGATATAGCAATCAGCCCCAGCATTTT	CASSSPDRYSNQPQHF
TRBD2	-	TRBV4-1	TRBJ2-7	TGCGCCAGCAGCCAGTTTACTAGCGGTTACGAGCAGTACTTC	CASSQFTSGYEQYF
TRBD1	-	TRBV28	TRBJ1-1	TGTGCCAGCAGTTTGCTAGGGGCAGGGGGCACTGAAGCTTTCTTT	CASSLLGAGGTEAFF
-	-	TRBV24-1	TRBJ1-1	TGTGCCACCAGGGGTTCGGCAGGGAAGAACACTGAAGCTTTCTTT	CATRGSAGKNTEAFF
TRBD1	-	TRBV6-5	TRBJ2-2	TGTGCCATCCTGGACAGGGCAGGCACCGGGGAGCTGTTTTTT	CAILDRAGTGELFF
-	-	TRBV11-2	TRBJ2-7	TGTGCCAGCAGCCTAGAATGGGGAGGCGGGGTCTCCTACGAGCAGTACTTC	CASSLEWGGGVSYEQYF
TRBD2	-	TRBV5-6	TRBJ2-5	TGTGCCAGCAGCTTGTTGCTTGAGGGAGGGCCGGGAGAGACCCAGTACTTC	CASSLLLEGGPGETQYF
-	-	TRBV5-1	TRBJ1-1	TGCGCCAGCAGCGCCGTCAGGGGCACTGAAGCTTTCTTT	CASSAVRGTEAFF
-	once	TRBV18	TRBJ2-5	TGTGCCAGCTCACCACGCGGCGGGACGCCTGAAGAGACCCAGTACTTC	CASSPRGGTPEETQYF
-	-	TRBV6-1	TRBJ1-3	TGTGCCAGCAGTGAATTTTTGTATCCAGGTCGTCCCTCTGGAAACACCATATATTTT	CASSEFLYPGRPSGNTIYF
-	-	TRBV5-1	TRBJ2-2	TGCGCCAGCAGCTGGGCCCTCGGTAGCGGGAACACCGGGGAGCTGTTTTTT	CASSWALGSGNTGELFF
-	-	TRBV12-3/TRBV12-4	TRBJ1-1	TGTGCCAGCAGTTTGCAGGTGAACACTGAAGCTTTCTTT	CASSLQVNTEAFF
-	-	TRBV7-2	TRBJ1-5	TGTGCCAGCAGCTCAAGAGCGCAGCCCCAGCATTTT	CASSSRAQPQHF
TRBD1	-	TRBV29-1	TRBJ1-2	TGCAGCGTTGAAACAGGGGATGGCTACACCTTC	CSVETGDGYTF
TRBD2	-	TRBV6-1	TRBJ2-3	TGTGCCAGCAGTGAAGGCGGGGGGGCCTCAGATACGCAGTATTTT	CASSEGGGASDTQYF
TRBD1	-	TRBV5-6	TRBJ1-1	TGTGCCAGCAGCGCAACCTACAGGGGGCAGGGATCGGTGGACACTGAAGCTTTCTTT	CASSATYRGQGSVDTEAFF
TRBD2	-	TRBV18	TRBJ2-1	TGTGCCAGCTCAAGGTTGAGCCTGGGACTAGGAAACTACAATGAGCAGTTCTTC	CASSRLSLGLGNYNEQFF
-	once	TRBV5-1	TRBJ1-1	TGCGCCAGCAGTAGGGACATGAACACTGAAGCTTTCTTT	CASSRDMNTEAFF
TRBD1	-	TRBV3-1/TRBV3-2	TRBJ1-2	TGTGCCAGCAGCTCAGGACAGGACAACTGGTTCTATGGCTACACCTTC	CASSSGQDNWFYGYTF
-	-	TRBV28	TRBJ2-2	TGTGCCAGCAGTTTAATTCCAGGGTCAGGTACCGGGGAGCTGTTTTTT	CASSLIPGSGTGELFF
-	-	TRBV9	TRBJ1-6	TGTGCCAGCAGCGTAGCAGGGGAAGGATCACCCCTCCACTTT	CASSVAGEGSPLHF
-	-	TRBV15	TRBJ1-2	TGTGCCACCAGCAGAGATCCGGTACCAGGAATCTATGGCTACACCTTC	CATSRDPVPGIYGYTF
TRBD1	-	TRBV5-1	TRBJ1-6	TGCGCCAGCAGCTTGGAAGGCAGGGGGCTTAATTCACCCCTCCACTTT	CASSLEGRGLNSPLHF
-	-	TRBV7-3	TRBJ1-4	TGTGCCAGCAGTTCGGGGAGGTATAATGAAAAACTGTTTTTT	CASSSGRYNEKLFF
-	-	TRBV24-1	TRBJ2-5	TGTGCCACCAGTAGTACCTTATCAGGTGGCCAAGAGACCCAGTACTTC	CATSSTLSGGQETQYF
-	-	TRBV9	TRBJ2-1	TGTGCCAGCAGCGCCACAGGGTGGAATGAGCAGTTCTTC	CASSATGWNEQFF
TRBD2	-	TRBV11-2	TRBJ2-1	TGTGCCAGCAGCTCGAGACTAGCGGGGGGGCAATACAATGAGCAGTTCTTC	CASSSRLAGGQYNEQFF
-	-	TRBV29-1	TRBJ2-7	TGCAGCGTTGAGAAGGGGCCCTACGAGCAGTACTTC	CSVEKGPYEQYF
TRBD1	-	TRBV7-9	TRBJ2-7	TGTGCCAGCACCCTTGGAAGGGACAGTTGGGACGAGCAGTACTTC	CASTLGRDSWDEQYF
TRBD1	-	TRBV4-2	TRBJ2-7	TGTGCCAGCAGCCAACCCGCCTCGGGACAGGGCTCTTACGAGCAGTACTTC	CASSQPASGQGSYEQYF
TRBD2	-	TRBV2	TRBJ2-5	TGTGCCACCAAGGAGAGGACTAGCGTCCAAGAGACCCAGTACTTC	CATKERTSVQETQYF
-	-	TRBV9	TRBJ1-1	TGTGCCAGCAGCAGATCAGGGGCCCCTGAAGCTTTCTTT	CASSRSGAPEAFF
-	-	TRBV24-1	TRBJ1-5	TGTGCCACCAGTGATTTGCGGGGGGCGAATCAGCCCCAGCATTTT	CATSDLRGANQPQHF
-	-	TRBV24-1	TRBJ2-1	TGTGCCACCAGTGATTTAGGGGGGGATGAGCAGTTCTTC	CATSDLGGDEQFF
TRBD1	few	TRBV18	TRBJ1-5	TGTGCCAGCTCAGCTACGGGACAGGGCAATCAGCCCCAGCATTTT	CASSATGQGNQPQHF
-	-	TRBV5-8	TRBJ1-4	TGTGCCAGCAGCTTGTTCAGGGGCTCAGAAAAACTGTTTTTT	CASSLFRGSEKLFF